This record concerns one TCR beta chain sequence. Original handling: Quantification of nucleated cells was approximated via reference gene primer amplification. The data were produced by immunoSEQ multiplex PCR, yet TCRdb's version contains in-frame clones alone and is incomplete. The DNA was the basis for D and trimming; V, J and clone size are from that table. The data show approximately 210,000 clones, less than 90% seen once. The entry originates in a study of blood T cell repertoires in COVID-19. The overall study: Samples of COVID-19 (acute and convalescent) were obtained from the United States, Italy and Spain. The analysed material was cDNA or gDNA that came from T cells, B-cell-depleted T cells, or PBMCs.

The CDR3 is made up of 15 amino acids. V lost 2 bases and J 3 bases, leaving 14 bases between the germline ends. Germline V gives CDR1 SEHNR, CDR2 FQNEAQ (reference sequence). The sequence was obtained from a man in his forties or fifties with active or convalescent COVID-19. The material sequenced was peripheral blood. This chain joins TRBV7-9 and TRBJ2-7; possible D gene TRBD2, 6 bases. The CDR3 DNA is TGTGCCAGCAGCTTACCGGGGGTCAATCACTACGAGCAGTACTTC. It translates to CASSLPGVNHYEQYF.